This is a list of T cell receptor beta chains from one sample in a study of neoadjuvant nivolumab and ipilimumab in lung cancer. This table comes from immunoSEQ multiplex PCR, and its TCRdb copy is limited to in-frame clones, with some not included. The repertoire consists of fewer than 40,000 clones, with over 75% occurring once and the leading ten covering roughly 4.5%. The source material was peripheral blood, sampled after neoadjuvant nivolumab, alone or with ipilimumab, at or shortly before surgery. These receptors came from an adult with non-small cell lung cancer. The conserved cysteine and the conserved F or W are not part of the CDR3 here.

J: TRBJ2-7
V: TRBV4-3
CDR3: ASSQVVASYEQY

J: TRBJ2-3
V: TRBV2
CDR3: ASSDRGGGLSDTQY

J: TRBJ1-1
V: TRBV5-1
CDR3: ASSLDHPREGAF

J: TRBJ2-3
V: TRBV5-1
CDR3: ASSLDRTADTQY

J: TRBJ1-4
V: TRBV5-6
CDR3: ASSPQGAATNEKLF

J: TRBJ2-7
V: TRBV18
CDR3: ASSSGLAGIGAYEQY

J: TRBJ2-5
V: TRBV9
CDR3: ASSPWQTRGLY

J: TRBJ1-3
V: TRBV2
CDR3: ASSPGPISGNTIY

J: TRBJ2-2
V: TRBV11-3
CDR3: ASSSSSGAGELF

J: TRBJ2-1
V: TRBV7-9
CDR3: ASSPRDRNEQF

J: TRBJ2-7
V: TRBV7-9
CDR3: ASSPGPRLSYEQY

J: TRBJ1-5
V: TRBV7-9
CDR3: ASSAEWQPQH

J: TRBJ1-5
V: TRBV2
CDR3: ASSDRGDSNQPQH

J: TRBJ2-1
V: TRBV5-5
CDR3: ASSLNSYNEQF

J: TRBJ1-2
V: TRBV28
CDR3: ASSSYRDRYT

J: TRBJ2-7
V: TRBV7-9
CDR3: ASSLNRGGTYEQY

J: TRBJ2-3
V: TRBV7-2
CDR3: ASSLSGGRDTQY

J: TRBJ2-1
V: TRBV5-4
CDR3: ASSTGGGGNEQF

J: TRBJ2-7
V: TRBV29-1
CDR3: SVTGMGYEQY

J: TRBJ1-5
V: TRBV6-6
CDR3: ASSLLGESNQPQH

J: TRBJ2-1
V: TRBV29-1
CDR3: SVEGVWMGEQF

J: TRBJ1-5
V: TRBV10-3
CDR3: AISEQGSNQPQH